A few counts support the clone carrying this T cell receptor (beta chain). Its antigen is as yet unknown. The data derive from a study of T-cell reconstitution after alpha-beta-depleted transplantation in children. CDR1 and CDR2 from the germline V gene are DFQATT and SNEGSKA (reference sequence). Losses at the gene ends were 0 bases for V and 1 base for J; bases not matched to a gene: 10. The CDR3 runs 17 residues. Preparation of the TCRbeta library was carried out with unique molecular identifiers. TCRdb passed the PCR reads through MiXCR, listing each CDR3 protein once. The profile shows 450,000 to 550,000 distinct CDR3 sequences, roughly an eighth of them singletons. Overall study results and limits: Recipient T cells and thymic progenitors that survived were the source of the high TCRbeta diversity seen at day 60 in some patients. Reported findings indicate that, about two months after transplant, alpha-beta T cells came from several hundred expanded clones, which were derived from non-depleted graft cells. At the one-year point after transplant, T-cell counts and TCRbeta diversity were found to come mostly from T cells that had been newly produced.

J is TRBJ2-3 and V is TRBV20-1, with 7 positions matching TRBD2. The receptor's source is a female patient aged 2 to 10 who had a stem cell transplant for aplastic anemia, so the T cells may come from the graft donor. Sequences were derived from PBMCs, mostly from graft donor cells, sampled 180 days after TCRalphabeta/CD19-depleted stem cell transplant. CDR3 in amino acids: CSARDLYSAGGTDTQYF. CDR3 DNA sequence: TGCAGTGCTAGAGATCTGTATAGCGCGGGGGGCACAGATACGCAGTATTTT.